The clone carrying this T cell receptor beta chain was observed once. In each case, RNA was isolated and then reverse transcribed into cDNA as the sequencing template. Profiled with immunoSEQ multiplex PCR; TCRdb holds only in-frame clones, not every one. The sample lists about 120,000 clones; around 56% were seen once. The data were obtained in a study of CD8+ T cells in alopecia areata. Study-wide background: Treatment comprised oral tofacitinib, 5 to 10 mg twice daily, in treated patients.

Treatment noted: oral pan-JAK inhibitor, 5-10 mg twice daily. Trimming took off 2 bases at V and 7 bases at J, with 12 bases between the two ends. The CDR3 extends over 13 amino acids. Germline V gives CDR1 SGHTA, CDR2 FQGNSA. The material was CD4+ T cells sorted from blood, obtained at week 4, from a patient treated with tofacitinib. The clonotype originates from a human donor with alopecia areata. The rearrangement joins TRBV7-2 to TRBJ2-7; D is unclear. The CDR3: CASSLLAASEQYF. In nucleotides, the CDR3 is TGTGCCAGCAGCTTACTCGCTGCTTCTGAGCAGTACTTC.